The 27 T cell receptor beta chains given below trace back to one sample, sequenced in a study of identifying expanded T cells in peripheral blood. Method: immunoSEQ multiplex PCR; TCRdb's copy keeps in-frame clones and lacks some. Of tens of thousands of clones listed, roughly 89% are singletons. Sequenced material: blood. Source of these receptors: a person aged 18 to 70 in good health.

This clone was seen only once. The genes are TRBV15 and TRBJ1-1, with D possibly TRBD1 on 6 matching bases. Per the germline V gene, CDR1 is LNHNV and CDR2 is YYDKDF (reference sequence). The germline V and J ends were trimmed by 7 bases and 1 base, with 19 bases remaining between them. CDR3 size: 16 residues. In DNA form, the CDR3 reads TGTGCCACCACCAACACCGGTGGGACAAGGAACACTGAAGCTTTCTTT. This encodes CATTNTGGTRNTEAFF.

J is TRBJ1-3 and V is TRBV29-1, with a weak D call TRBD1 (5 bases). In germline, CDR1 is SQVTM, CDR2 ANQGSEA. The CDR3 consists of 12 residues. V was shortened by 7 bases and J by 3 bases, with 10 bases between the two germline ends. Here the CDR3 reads CSGGTDGNTIYF. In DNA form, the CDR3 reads TGCAGCGGGGGGACGGATGGAAACACCATATATTTT.

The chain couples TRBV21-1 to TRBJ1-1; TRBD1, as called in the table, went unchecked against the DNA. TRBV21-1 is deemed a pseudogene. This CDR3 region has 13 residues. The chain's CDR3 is CATLDRGRAEAFF. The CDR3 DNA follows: TGTGCCACCCTCGACAGGGGGCGCGCTGAAGCTTTCTTT.

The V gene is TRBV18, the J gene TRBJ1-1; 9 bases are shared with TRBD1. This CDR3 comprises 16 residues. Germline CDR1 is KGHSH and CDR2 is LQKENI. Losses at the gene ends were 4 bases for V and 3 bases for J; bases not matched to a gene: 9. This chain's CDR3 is CASSQLTGGEDTEAFF. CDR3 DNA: TGTGCCAGCTCACAACTAACAGGGGGCGAAGACACTGAAGCTTTCTTT.

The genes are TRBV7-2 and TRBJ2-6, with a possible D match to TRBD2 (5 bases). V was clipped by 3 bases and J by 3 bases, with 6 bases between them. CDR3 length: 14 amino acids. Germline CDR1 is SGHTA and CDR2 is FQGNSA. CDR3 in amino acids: CASSFSVGANVLTF. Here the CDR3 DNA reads TGTGCCAGCAGCTTTAGCGTTGGGGCCAACGTCCTGACTTTC.

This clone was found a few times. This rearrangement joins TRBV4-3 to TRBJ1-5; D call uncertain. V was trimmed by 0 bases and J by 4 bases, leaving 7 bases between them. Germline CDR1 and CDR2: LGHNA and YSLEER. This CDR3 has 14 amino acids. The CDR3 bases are TGCGCCAGCAGCCAAGATGCAACGAATCAGCCCCAGCATTTT. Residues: CASSQDATNQPQHF.

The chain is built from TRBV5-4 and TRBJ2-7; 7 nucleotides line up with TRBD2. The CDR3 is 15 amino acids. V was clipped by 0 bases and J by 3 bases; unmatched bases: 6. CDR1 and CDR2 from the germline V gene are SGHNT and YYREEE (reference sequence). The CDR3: CASSLERDPLYEQYF. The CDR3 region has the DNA TGTGCCAGCAGCTTGGAGCGGGATCCACTCTACGAGCAGTACTTC.

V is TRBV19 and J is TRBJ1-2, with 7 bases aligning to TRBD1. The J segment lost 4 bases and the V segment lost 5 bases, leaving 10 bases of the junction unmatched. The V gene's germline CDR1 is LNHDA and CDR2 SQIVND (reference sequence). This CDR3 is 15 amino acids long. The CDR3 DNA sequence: TGTGCCAGTAGTCAAGACAGGGCTTCCCTCTATGGCTACACCTTC. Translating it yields CASSQDRASLYGYTF.

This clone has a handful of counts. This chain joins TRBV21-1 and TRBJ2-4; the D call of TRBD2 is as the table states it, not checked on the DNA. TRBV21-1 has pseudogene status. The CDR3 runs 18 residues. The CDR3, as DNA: TGTGCCAGCAGCAAAGCGCGGCCTAGCGGGAGCCCCAAAAACATTCAGTACTTC. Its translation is CASSKARPSGSPKNIQYF.

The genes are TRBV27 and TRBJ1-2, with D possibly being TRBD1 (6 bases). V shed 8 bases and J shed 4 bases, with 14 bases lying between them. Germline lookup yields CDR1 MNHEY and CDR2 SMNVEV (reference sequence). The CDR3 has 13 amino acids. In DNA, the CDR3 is TGTGCCAGCCGGACAGCGGGGGTCTATGGCTACACCTTC. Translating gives CASRTAGVYGYTF.

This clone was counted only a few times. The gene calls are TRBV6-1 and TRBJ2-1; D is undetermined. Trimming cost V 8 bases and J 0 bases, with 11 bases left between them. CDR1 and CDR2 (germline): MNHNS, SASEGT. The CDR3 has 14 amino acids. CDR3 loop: CASGPISSYNEQFF. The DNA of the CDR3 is TGTGCCAGCGGGCCTATAAGCTCCTACAATGAGCAGTTCTTC.

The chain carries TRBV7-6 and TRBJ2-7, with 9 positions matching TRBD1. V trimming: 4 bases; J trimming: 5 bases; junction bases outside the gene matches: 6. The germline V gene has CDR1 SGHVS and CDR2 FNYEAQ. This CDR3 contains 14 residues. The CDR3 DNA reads TGTGCCAGCAGCTGGGGACAGGGATCCCACGAGCAGTACTTC. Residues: CASSWGQGSHEQYF.

CDR3 DNA sequence: TGCGCCACCTCGGAAGGGGGAGGCTCTGGAAACACCATATATTTT. As protein: CATSEGGGSGNTIYF. The gene calls are TRBV4-1 and TRBJ1-3; TRBD1 might be the D (6 bases). Germline V gene sequence: CDR1 MGHRA, CDR2 YSYEKL. V was shortened by 10 bases and J by 0 bases, with 16 bases between the two germline ends. The length of the CDR3 is 15 residues.

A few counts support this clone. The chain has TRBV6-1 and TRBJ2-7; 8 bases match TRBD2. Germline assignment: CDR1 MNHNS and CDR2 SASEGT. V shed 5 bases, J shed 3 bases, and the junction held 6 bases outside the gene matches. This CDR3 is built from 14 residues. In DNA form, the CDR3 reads TGTGCCAGCAGTTTAGGGACTAGTATCTACGAGCAGTACTTC. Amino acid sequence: CASSLGTSIYEQYF.

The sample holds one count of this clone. The CDR3 is CASSLVHYYEQYF. The CDR3 DNA sequence: TGTGCCAGCAGCTTAGTTCATTACTACGAGCAGTACTTC. The chain combines TRBV13 with TRBJ2-7; D remains ambiguous. V lost 1 base, J lost 3 bases, and 7 bases lay in between. This CDR3 is built from 13 residues. CDR1 and CDR2 from the germline V gene are PRHDT and FYEKMQ (reference sequence).

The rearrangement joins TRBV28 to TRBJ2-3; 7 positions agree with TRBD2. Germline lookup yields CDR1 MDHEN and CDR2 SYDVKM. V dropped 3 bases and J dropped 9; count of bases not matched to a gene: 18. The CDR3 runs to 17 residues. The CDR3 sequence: CASSLVRLAEHTRTQYF. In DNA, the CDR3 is TGTGCCAGCAGTTTGGTAAGGCTAGCGGAGCACACTAGGACGCAGTATTTT.

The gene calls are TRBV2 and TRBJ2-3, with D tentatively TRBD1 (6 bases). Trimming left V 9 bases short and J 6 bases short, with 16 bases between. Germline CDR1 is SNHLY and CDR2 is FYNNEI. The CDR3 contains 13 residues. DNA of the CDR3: TGTGCCAGACGGGACCGCGACAGGGATACGCAGTATTTT. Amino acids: CARRDRDRDTQYF.

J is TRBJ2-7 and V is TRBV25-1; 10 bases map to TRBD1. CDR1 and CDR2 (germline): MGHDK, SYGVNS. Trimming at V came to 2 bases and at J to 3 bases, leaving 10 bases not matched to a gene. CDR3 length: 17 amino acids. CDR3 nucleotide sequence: TGTGCCAGCAGTGAAGTGTTTCCGGGACAGGGGTACTACGAGCAGTACTTC. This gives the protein CASSEVFPGQGYYEQYF.

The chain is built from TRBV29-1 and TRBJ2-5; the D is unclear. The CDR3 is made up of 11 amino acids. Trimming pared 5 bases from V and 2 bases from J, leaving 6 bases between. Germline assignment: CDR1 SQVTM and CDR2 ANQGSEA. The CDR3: CSVRPQETQYF. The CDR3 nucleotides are TGCAGCGTTCGCCCTCAAGAGACCCAGTACTTC.

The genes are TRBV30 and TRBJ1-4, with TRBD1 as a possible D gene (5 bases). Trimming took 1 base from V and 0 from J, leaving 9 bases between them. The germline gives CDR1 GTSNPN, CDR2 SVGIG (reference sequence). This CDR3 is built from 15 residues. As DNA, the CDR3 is TGTGCCTGGAGTGCGGACACACCAACTAATGAAAAACTGTTTTTT. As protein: CAWSADTPTNEKLFF.

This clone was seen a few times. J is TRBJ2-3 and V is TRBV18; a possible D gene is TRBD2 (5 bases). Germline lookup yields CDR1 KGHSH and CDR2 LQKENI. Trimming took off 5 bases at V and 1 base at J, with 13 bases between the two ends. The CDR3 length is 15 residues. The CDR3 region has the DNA TGTGCCAGCTCATTACTTGAAGCGGGCACAGATACGCAGTATTTT. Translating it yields CASSLLEAGTDTQYF. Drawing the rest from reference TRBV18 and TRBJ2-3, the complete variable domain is NAGVMQNPRHLVRRRGQEARLRCSPMKGHSHVYWYRQLPEEGLKFMVYLQKENIIDESGMPKERFSAEFPKEGPSILRIQQVVRGDSAAYFCASSLLEAGTDTQYFGPGTRLTVL.

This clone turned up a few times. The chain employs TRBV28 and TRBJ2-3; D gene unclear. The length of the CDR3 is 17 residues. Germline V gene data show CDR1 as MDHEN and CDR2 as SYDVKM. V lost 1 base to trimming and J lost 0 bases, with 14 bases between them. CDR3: CASSLSLAHASTDTQYF. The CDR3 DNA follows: TGTGCCAGCAGTTTATCGCTTGCCCACGCTAGCACAGATACGCAGTATTTT.

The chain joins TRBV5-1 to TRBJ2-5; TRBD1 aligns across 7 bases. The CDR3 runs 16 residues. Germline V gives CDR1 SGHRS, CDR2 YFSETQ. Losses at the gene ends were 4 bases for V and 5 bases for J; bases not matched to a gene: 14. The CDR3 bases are TGCGCCAGCAGCCCACTTGATAGGGGGCTTGGGGAGACCCAGTACTTC. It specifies CASSPLDRGLGETQYF.

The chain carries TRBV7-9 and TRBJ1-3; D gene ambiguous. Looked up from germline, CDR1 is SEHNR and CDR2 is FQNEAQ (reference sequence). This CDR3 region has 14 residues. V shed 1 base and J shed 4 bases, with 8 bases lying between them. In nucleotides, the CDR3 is TGTGCCAGCAGCTTAGGGGGTGTCGGAAACACCATATATTTT. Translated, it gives CASSLGGVGNTIYF. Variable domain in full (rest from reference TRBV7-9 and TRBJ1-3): DTGVSQNPRHKITKRGQNVTFRCDPISEHNRLYWYRQTLGQGPEFLTYFQNEAQLEKSRLLSDRFSAERPKGSFSTLEIQRTEQGDSAMYLCASSLGGVGNTIYFGEGSWLTVV.

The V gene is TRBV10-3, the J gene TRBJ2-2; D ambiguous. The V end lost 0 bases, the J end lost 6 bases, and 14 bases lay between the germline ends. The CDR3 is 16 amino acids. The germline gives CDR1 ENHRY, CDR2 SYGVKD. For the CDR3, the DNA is TGTGCCATCAGTGAGTCCGGGTCGGTCCTCTCCGGGGAGCTGTTTTTT. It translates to CAISESGSVLSGELFF.

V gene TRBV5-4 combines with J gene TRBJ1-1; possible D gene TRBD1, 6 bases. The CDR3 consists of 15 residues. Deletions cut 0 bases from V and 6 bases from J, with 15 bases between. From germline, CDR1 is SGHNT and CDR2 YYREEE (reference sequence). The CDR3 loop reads CASSLEGTLGPEAFF. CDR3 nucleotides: TGTGCCAGCAGCTTGGAGGGGACACTGGGGCCTGAAGCTTTCTTT.

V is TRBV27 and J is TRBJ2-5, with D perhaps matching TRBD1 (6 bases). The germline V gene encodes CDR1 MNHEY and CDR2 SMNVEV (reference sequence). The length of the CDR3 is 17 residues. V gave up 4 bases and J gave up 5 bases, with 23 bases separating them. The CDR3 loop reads CASSSTRQWGTGETQYF. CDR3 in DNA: TGTGCCAGCAGTTCAACCCGTCAATGGGGAACAGGGGAGACCCAGTACTTC.